This T cell receptor (beta chain) was identified during a study of a mutant IDH1 vaccine in newly diagnosed glioma. Time point defined: week 47, end of study. The study gave 300 ug of mutant IDH1 20-mer peptide per vaccine dose, with topical imiquimod. Study results and caveats: Top peripheral T cell clonotype shifts appeared unrelated to pseudoprogression.

Germline V gene data show CDR1 as GTSNPN and CDR2 as SVGIG (reference sequence). This CDR3 region has 16 residues. V was pared by 5 bases and J by 3 bases, with 21 bases between. Points on this clone: The target antigen is unknown.

Method: immunoSEQ multiplex PCR; TCRdb's copy keeps in-frame clones and lacks some. This sample has around 50,000 clones, with about four fifths found just once. The sample consisted of PBMCs, taken from a glioma patient whose treatment included an IDH1 peptide vaccine. The chain links TRBV30 to TRBJ2-3, with a possible D match to TRBD2 (6 bases). The sequence was obtained from a woman younger than 45 with glioma. Some clones in this sample may be carry-over from other donors' samples. The CDR3 here is CAWDGSFMGGTDTQYF. CDR3 DNA sequence: TGTGCCTGGGACGGATCCTTTATGGGGGGTACAGATACGCAGTATTTT.